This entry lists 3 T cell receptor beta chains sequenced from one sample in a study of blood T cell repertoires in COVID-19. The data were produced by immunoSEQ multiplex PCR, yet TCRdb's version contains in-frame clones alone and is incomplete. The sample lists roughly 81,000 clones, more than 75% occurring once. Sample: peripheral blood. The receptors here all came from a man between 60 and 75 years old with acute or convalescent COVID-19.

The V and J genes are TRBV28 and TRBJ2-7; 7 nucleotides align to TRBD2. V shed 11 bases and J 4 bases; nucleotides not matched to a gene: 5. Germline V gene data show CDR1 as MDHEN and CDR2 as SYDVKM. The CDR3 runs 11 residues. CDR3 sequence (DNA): TGTGCCGGGGGGGATAGGTACGAGCAGTACTTC. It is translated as CAGGDRYEQYF.

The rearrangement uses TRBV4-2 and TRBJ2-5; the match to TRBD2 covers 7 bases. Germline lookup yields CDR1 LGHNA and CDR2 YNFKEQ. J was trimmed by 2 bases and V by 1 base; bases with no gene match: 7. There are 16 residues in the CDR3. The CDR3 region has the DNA TGTGCCAGCAGCCAAGCATCGGGGGGAGGGCAAGAGACCCAGTACTTC. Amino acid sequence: CASSQASGGGQETQYF.

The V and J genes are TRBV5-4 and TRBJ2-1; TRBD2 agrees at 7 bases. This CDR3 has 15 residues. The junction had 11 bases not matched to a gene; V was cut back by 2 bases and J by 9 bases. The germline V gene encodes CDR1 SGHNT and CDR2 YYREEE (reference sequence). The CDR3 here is CASSLTMELATEQFF. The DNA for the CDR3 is TGTGCCAGCAGCTTAACCATGGAACTAGCGACTGAGCAGTTCTTC.